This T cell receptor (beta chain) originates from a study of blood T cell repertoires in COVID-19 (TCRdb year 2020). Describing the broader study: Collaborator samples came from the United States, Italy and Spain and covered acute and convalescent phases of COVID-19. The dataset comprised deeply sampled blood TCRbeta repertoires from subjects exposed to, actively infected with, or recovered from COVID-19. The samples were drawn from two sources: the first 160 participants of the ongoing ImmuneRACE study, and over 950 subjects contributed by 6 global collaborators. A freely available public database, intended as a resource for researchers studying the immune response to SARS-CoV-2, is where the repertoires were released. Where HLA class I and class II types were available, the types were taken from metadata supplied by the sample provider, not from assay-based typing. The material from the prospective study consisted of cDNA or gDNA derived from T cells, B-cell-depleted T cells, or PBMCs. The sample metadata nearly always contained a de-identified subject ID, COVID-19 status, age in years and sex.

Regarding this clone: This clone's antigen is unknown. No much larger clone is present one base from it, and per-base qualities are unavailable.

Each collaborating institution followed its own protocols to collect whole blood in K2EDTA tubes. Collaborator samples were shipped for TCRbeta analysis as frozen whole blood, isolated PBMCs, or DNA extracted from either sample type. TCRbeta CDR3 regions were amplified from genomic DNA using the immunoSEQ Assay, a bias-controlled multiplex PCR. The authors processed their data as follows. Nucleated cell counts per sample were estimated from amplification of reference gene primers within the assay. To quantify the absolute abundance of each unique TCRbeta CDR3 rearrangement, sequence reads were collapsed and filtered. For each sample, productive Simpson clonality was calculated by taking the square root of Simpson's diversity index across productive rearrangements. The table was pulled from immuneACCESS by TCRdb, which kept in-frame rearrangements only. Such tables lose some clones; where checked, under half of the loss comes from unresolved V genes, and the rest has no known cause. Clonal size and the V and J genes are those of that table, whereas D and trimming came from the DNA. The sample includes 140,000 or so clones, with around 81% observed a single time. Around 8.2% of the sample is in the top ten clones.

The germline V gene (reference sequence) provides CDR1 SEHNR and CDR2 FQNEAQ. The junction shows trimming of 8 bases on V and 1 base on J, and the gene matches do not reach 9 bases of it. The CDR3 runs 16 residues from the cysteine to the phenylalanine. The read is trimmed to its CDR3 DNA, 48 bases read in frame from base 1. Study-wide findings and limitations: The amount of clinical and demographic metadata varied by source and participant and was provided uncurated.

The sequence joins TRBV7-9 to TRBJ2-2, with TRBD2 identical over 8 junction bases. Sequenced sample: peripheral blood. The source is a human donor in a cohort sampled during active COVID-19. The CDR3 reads CASELGAGGNTGELFF. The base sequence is TGTGCCAGCGAACTAGGGGCGGGAGGGAACACCGGGGAGCTGTTTTTT.